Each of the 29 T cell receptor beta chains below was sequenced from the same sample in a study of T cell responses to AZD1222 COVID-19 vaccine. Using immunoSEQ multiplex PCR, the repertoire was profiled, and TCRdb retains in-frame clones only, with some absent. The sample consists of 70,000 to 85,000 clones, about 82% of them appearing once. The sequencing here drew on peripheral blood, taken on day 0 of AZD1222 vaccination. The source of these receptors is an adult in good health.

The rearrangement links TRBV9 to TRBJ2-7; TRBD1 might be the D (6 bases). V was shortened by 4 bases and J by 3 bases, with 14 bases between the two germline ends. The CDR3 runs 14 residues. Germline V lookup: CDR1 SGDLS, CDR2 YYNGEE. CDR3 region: CASSLTGMGYEQYF. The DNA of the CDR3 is TGTGCCAGCAGCCTCACAGGGATGGGCTACGAGCAGTACTTC.

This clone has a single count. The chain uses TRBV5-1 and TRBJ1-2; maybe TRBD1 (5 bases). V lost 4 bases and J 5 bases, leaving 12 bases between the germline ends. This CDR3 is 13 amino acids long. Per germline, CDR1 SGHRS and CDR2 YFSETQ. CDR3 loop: CASSDDSLYGYTF. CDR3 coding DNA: TGCGCCAGCAGCGATGACAGCCTTTATGGCTACACCTTC. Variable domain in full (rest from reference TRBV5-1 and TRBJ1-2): KAGVTQTPRYLIKTRGQQVTLSCSPISGHRSVSWYQQTPGQGLQFLFEYFSETQRNKGNFPGRFSGRQFSNSRSEMNVSTLELGDSALYLCASSDDSLYGYTFGSGTRLTVV.

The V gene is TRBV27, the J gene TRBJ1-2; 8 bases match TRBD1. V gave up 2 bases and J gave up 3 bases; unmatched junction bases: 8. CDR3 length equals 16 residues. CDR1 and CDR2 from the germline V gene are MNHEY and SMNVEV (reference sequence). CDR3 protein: CASSLRFPGGDYGYTF. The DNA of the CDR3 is TGTGCCAGCAGTTTAAGGTTCCCAGGGGGCGACTATGGCTACACCTTC.

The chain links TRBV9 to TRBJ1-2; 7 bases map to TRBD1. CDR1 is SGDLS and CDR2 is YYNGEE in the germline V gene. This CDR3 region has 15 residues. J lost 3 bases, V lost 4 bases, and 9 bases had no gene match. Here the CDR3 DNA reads TGTGCCAGCAGCCCCTGGACAGGCGATTACTATGGCTACACCTTC. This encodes CASSPWTGDYYGYTF. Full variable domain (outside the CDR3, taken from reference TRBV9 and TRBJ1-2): DSGVTQTPKHLITATGQRVTLRCSPRSGDLSVYWYQQSLDQGLQFLIQYYNGEERAKGNILERFSAQQFPDLHSELNLSSLELGDSALYFCASSPWTGDYYGYTFGSGTRLTVV.

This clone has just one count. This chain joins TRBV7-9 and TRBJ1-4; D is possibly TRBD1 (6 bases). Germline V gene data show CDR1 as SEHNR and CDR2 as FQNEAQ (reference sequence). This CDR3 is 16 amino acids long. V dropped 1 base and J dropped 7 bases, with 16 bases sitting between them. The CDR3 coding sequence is TGTGCCAGCAGCTTAGTTAGTGACAGGAGGACTGAAAAACTGTTTTTT. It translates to CASSLVSDRRTEKLFF.

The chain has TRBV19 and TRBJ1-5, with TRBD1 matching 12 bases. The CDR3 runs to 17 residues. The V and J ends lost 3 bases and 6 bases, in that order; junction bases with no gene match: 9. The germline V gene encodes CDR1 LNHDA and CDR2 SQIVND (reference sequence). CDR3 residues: CASSMGQGQGARQPQHF. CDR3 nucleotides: TGTGCCAGTAGTATGGGGCAGGGACAGGGGGCTCGTCAGCCCCAGCATTTT.

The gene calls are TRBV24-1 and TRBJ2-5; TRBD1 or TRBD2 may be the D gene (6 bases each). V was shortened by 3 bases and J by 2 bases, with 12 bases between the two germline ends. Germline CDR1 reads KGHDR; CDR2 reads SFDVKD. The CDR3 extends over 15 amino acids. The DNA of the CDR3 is TGTGCCACCAGTGATGGAGGGGGGCAGCAAGAGACCCAGTACTTC. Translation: CATSDGGGQQETQYF.

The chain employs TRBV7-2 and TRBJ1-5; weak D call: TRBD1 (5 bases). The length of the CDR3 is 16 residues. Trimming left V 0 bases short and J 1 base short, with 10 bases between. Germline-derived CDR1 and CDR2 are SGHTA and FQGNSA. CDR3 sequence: CASSLAPGLSNQPQHF. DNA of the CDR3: TGTGCCAGCAGCTTAGCTCCAGGGTTGAGCAATCAGCCCCAGCATTTT. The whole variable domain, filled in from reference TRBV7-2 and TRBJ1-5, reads GAGVSQSPSNKVTEKGKDVELRCDPISGHTALYWYRQSLGQGLEFLIYFQGNSAPDKSGLPSDRFSAERTGGSVSTLTIQRTQQEDSAVYLCASSLAPGLSNQPQHFGDGTRLSIL.

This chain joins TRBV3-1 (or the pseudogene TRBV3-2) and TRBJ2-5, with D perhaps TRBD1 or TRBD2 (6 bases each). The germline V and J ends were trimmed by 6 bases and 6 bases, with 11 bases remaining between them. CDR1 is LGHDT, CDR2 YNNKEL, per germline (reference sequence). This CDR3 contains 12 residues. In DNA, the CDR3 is TGTGCCAGCAGTCTAGGGGGGCAGACCCAGTACTTC. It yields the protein CASSLGGQTQYF.

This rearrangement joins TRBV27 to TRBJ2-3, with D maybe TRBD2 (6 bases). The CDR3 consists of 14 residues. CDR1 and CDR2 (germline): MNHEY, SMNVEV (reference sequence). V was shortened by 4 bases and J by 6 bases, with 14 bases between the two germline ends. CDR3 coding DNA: TGTGCCAGCAGTTACGGGACTCACGTGGATACGCAGTATTTT. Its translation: CASSYGTHVDTQYF.

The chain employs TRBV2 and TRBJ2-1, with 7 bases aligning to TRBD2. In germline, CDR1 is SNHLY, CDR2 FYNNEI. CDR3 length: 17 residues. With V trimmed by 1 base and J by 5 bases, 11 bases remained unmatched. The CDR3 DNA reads TGTGCCAGCAGTGAAGGGGCTAGCGGTTTATTTCACAATGAGCAGTTCTTC. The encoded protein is CASSEGASGLFHNEQFF.

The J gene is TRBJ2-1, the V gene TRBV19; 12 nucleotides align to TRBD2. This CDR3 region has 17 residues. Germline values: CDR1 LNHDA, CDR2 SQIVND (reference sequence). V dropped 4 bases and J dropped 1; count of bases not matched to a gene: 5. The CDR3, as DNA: TGTGCCAGTAGTACTAGCGGGGGGGCTCTTTCCTACAATGAGCAGTTCTTC. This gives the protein CASSTSGGALSYNEQFF.

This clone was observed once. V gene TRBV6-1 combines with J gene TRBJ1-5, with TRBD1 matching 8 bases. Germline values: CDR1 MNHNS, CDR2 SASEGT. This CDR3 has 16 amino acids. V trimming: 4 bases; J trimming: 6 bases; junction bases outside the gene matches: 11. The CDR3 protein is CASSAWTGSLGQPQHF. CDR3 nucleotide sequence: TGTGCCAGCAGTGCCTGGACAGGGTCATTGGGTCAGCCCCAGCATTTT.

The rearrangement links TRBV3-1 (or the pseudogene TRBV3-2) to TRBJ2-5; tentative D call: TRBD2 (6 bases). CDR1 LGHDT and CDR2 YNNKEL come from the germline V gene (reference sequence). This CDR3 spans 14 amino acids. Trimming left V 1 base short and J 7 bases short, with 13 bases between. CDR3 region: CASSQGSGPPTQYF. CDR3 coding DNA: TGTGCCAGCAGCCAAGGTAGCGGTCCCCCGACCCAGTACTTC.

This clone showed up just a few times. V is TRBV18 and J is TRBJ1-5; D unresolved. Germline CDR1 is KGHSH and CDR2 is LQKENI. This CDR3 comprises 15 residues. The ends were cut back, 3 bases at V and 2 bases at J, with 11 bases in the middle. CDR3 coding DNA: TGTGCCAGCTCACCGGCGGGCGTCGGCAATCAGCCCCAGCATTTT. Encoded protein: CASSPAGVGNQPQHF.

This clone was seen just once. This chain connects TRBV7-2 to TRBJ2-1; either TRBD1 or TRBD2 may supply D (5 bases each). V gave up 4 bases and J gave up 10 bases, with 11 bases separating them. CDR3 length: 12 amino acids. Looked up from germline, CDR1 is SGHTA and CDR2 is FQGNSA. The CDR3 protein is CASSSVGVEQFF. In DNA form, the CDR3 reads TGTGCCAGCAGCTCGGTGGGGGTGGAGCAGTTCTTC.

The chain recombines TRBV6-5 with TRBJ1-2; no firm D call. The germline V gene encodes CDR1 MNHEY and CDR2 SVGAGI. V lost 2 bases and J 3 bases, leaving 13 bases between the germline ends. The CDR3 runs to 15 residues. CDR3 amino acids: CASSYLTEWDYGYTF. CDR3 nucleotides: TGTGCCAGCAGTTACCTCACCGAATGGGACTATGGCTACACCTTC.

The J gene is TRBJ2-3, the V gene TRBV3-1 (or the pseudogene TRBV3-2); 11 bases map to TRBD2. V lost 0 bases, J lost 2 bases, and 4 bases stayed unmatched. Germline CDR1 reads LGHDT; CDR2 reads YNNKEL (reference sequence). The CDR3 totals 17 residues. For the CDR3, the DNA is TGTGCCAGCAGCCAAGAGAGACTAGCGGGGTACACAGATACGCAGTATTTT. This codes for CASSQERLAGYTDTQYF.

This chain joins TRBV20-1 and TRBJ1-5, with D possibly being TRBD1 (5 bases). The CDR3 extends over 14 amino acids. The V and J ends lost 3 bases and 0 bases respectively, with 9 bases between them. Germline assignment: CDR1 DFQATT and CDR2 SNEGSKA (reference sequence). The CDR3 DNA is TGCAGTGCTAGTCAGGGCATTAGCAATCAGCCCCAGCATTTT. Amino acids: CSASQGISNQPQHF.

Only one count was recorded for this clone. The CDR3 DNA reads TGCGCCAGCAGCACGGAACGGGGTACGCAGTATTTT. As protein: CASSTERGTQYF. This sequence joins TRBV5-1 and TRBJ2-3; possible D gene TRBD2, 5 bases. The CDR3 loop spans 12 amino acids. V lost 4 bases, J lost 8 bases, and 11 bases lay in between. Per germline, CDR1 SGHRS and CDR2 YFSETQ. The complete variable domain, with remaining parts taken from reference TRBV5-1 and TRBJ2-3, reads KAGVTQTPRYLIKTRGQQVTLSCSPISGHRSVSWYQQTPGQGLQFLFEYFSETQRNKGNFPGRFSGRQFSNSRSEMNVSTLELGDSALYLCASSTERGTQYFGPGTRLTVL.

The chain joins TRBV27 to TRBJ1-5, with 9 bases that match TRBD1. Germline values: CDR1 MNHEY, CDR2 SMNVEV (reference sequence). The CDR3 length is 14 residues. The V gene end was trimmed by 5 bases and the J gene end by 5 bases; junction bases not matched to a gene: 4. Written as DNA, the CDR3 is TGTGCCAGCAGTCCGGGACAGGGTCATCAGCCCCAGCATTTT. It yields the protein CASSPGQGHQPQHF.

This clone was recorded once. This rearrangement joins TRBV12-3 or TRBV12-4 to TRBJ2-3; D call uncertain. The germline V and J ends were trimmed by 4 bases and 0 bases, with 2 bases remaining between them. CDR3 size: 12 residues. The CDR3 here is CASSSSTDTQYF. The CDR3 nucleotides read TGTGCCAGCAGTTCAAGCACAGATACGCAGTATTTT.

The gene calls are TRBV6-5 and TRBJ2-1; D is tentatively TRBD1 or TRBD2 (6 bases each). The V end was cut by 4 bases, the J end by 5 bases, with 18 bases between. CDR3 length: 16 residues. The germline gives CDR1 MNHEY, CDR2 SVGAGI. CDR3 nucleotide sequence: TGTGCCAGCAGTTGGCGTTACGGGGGCCTGAACAATGAGCAGTTCTTC. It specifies CASSWRYGGLNNEQFF.

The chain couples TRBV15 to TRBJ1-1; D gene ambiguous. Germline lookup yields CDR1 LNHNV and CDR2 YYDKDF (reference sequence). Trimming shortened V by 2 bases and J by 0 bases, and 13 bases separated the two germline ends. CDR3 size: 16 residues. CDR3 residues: CATSRPLGVMNTEAFF. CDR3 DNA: TGTGCCACCAGCAGACCTCTTGGGGTTATGAACACTGAAGCTTTCTTT.

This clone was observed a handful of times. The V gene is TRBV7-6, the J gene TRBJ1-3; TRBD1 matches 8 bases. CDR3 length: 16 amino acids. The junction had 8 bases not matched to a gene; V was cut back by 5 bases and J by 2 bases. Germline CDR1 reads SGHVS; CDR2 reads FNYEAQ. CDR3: CASSPNTGGAGNTIYF. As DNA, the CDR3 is TGTGCCAGCAGCCCTAATACAGGGGGTGCTGGAAACACCATATATTTT.

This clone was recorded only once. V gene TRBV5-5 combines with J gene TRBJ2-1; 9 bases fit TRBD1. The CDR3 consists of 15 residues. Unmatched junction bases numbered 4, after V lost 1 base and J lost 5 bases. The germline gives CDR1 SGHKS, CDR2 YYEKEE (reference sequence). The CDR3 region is CASSLRGQGNNEQFF. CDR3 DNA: TGTGCCAGCAGCTTGAGGGGACAGGGAAACAATGAGCAGTTCTTC.

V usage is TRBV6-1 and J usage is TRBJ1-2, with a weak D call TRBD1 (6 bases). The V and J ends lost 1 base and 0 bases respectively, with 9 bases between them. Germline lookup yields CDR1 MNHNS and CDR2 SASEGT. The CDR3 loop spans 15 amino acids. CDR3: CASSEGWTANYGYTF. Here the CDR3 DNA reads TGTGCCAGCAGTGAAGGGTGGACAGCTAACTATGGCTACACCTTC.

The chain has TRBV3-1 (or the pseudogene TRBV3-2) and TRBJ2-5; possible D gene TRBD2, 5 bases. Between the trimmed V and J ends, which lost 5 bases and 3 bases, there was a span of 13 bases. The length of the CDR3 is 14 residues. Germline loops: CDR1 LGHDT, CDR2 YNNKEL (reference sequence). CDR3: CASSKSGGEETQYF. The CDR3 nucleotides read TGTGCCAGCAGCAAAAGCGGCGGCGAAGAGACCCAGTACTTC.

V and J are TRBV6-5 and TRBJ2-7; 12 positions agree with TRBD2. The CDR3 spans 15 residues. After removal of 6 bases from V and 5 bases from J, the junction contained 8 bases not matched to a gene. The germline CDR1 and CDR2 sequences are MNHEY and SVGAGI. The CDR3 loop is CASSRSSGGAHEQYF. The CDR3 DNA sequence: TGTGCCAGCAGCCGATCTAGCGGGGGGGCCCACGAGCAGTACTTC.